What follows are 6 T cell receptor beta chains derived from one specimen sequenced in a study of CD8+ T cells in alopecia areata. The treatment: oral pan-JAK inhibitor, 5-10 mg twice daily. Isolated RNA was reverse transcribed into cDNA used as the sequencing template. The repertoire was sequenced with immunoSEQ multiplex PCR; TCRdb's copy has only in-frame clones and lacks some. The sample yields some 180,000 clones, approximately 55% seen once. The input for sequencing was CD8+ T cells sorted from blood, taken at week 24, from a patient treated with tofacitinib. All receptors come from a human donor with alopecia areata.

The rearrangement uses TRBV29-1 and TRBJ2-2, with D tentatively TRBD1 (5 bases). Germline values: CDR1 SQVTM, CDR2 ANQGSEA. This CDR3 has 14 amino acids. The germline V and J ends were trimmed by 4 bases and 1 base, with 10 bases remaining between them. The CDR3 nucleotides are TGCAGCGTTGGGAGAGGACAGAACACCGGGGAGCTGTTTTTT. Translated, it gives CSVGRGQNTGELFF.

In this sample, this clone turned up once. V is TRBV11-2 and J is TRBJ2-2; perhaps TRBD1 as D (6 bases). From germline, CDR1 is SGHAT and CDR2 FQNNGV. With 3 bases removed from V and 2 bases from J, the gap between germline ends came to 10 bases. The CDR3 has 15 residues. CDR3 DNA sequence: TGTGCCAGCAGCTTGGGACAAGCAAACACCGGGGAGCTGTTTTTT. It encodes CASSLGQANTGELFF.

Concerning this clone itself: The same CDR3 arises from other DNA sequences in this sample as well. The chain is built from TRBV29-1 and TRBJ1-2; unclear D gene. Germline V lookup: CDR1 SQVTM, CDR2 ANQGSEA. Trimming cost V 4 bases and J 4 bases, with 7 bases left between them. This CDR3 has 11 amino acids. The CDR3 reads CSVGGSYGYTF. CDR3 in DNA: TGCAGCGTTGGAGGGTCCTATGGCTACACCTTC.

The CDR3 region has the DNA TGTGCCAGCTCACCAGCGCACCAGAAACACGAGCAGTACTTC. This translates into CASSPAHQKHEQYF. This rearrangement joins TRBV18 to TRBJ2-7; unclear D gene. This CDR3 is built from 14 residues. The germline gives CDR1 KGHSH, CDR2 LQKENI. The V gene lost 2 bases and the J gene lost 5 bases, with 13 bases spanning the gap.

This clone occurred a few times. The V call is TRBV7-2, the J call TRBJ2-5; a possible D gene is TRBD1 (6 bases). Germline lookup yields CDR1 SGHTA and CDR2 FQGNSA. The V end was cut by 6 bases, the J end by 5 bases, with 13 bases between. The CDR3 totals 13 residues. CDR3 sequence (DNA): TGTGCCAGCAGGTACAGGGTTAGGGAGACCCAGTACTTC. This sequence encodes CASRYRVRETQYF.

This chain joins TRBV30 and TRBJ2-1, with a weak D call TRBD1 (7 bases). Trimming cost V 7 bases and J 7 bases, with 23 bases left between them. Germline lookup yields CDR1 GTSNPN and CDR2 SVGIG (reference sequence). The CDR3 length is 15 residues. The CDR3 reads CASNRQGGSTNEQFF. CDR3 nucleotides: TGTGCCTCGAATCGGCAGGGGGGCTCCACAAATGAGCAGTTCTTC. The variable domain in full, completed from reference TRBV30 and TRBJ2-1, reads SQTIHQWPATLVQPVGSPLSLECTVEGTSNPNLYWYRQAAGRGLQLLFYSVGIGQISSEVPQNLSASRPQDRQFILSSKKLLLSDSGFYLCASNRQGGSTNEQFFGPGTRLTVL.